These 2 T cell receptor beta chains share one sample of origin, sequenced in a study of CD8 T cells in Susac syndrome. Random hexamers served to reverse transcribe roughly 0.45 to 1 ug RNA. TCRdb reprocessed the immunoSEQ multiplex PCR reads with MiXCR, giving one entry per CDR3 protein. The sample consists of more than 150,000 distinct CDR3 sequences, 95% of them appearing once. Sequencing was carried out using CD4+ T cells from PBMCs. The receptors were sampled from a human donor with Susac syndrome.

The rearrangement uses TRBV12-3 or TRBV12-4 and TRBJ2-1; the D call may be TRBD1 or TRBD2 (6 bases each). The CDR3 sequence is 15 residues long. Trimming left V 1 base short and J 7 bases short, with 14 bases between. CDR3 nucleotide sequence: TGTGCCAGCAGTTTAGAGGGGGGACAAAGAAATGAGCAGTTCTTC. Encoded protein: CASSLEGGQRNEQFF.

The rearrangement joins TRBV12-3 or TRBV12-4 to TRBJ2-3; D ambiguous. V was pared by 5 bases and J by 4 bases, with 10 bases between. The CDR3 consists of 13 residues. Here the CDR3 reads CASSLGPADTQYF. The CDR3 DNA follows: TGTGCCAGCAGTCTCGGCCCGGCAGATACGCAGTATTTT.